Presented here are 22 T cell receptor beta chains from one specimen sequenced in a study of blood T cells in healthy people across ages. Next came a second PCR, run for roughly 7 to 12 cycles, which used a sample-barcoded 5' primer along with a J-beta primer mix. TCRdb ran MiXCR on the 5' RACE reads and lists one entry per CDR3 protein. This sample carries approximately 700,000 distinct CDR3 sequences, roughly 30% of them seen once, and the ten largest clones take 15%. Input material: blood. The receptors come from a woman aged 80 or over in good health.

V gene TRBV20-1 combines with J gene TRBJ1-2; 7 bases match TRBD1. The germline V gene has CDR1 DFQATT and CDR2 SNEGSKA (reference sequence). V was clipped by 0 bases and J by 6 bases; unmatched bases: 4. The CDR3 covers 13 residues. CDR3 amino acids: CSARERGQDGYTF. CDR3 sequence (DNA): TGCAGTGCTAGAGAGAGGGGGCAGGATGGCTACACCTTC.

About this clonotype: An end of the junction does not agree with germline; a read error may underlie this. V gene TRBV10-3 combines with J gene TRBJ2-7; 9 nucleotides match TRBD2. The CDR3 sequence is 15 residues long. Germline CDR1 and CDR2: ENHRY and SYGVKD. CDR3 DNA: TGTGTCATCAGCGCGGGGGGGATAAGCTCCTACGAGCAGTACTTC. Translation gives CVISAGGISSYEQYF.

This clonotype was counted ten times or more. The CDR3 DNA sequence: TGTGCCAGCAGCTCCCGACTAGCGGGGGGGGCGGAGACCCAGTACTTC. This translates into CASSSRLAGGAETQYF. The genes are TRBV11-2 and TRBJ2-5, with TRBD2 matching over 14 bases. With 4 bases clipped from V and 5 bases from J, the junction kept 6 bases outside the gene matches. Germline loops: CDR1 SGHAT, CDR2 FQNNGV. This CDR3 is 16 amino acids long.

This clonotype appeared a few times. V usage is TRBV14 and J usage is TRBJ1-1; perhaps TRBD1 as D (5 bases). Trimming left V 3 bases short and J 4 bases short, with 15 bases between. The CDR3 totals 15 residues. The germline V gene has CDR1 SGHDN and CDR2 FVKESK. The CDR3 reads CASSQINGGGTEAFF. Here the CDR3 DNA reads TGTGCCAGCAGCCAGATTAACGGGGGAGGCACTGAAGCTTTCTTT.

This clonotype has just a few counts. This may stem from a read error, because a much larger clone lies one nucleotide away. J is TRBJ2-3 and V is TRBV3-1; TRBD2 matches at 13 bases. The CDR3 loop spans 17 amino acids. CDR1 LGHDT and CDR2 YNNKEL come from the germline V gene (reference sequence). CDR3 sequence: CASSSGTSGVGTDTQDF. CDR3 DNA sequence: TGTGCCAGCAGCTCCGGGACTAGCGGGGTAGGGACAGATACGCAGGATTTT.

This clonotype was counted many times. The chain recombines TRBV27 with TRBJ2-1, with 10 bases aligning to TRBD2. Germline-derived CDR1 and CDR2 are MNHEY and SMNVEV (reference sequence). V shed 4 bases and J 9 bases; nucleotides not matched to a gene: 12. This CDR3 is built from 16 residues. CDR3 region: CASSSTGTSVGGEQFF. The CDR3 region has the DNA TGTGCCAGCAGTTCCACCGGGACTAGCGTGGGGGGTGAGCAGTTCTTC.

The sample holds a few counts of this clonotype. A much larger clone differs by one base, so this may be a read error. The chain employs TRBV28 and TRBJ2-7, with no clear D. Germline lookup yields CDR1 MDHEN and CDR2 SYDVKM. V was trimmed by 5 bases and J by 2 bases, leaving 10 bases between them. The CDR3 has 13 amino acids. This CDR3 is CASSRDIPYEQYF. CDR3 in DNA: TGTGCCAGCAGTCGAGACATCCCCTACGAGCAGTACTTC.

The sample holds a few counts of this clonotype. Relative to the germline gene, one junction end is altered; a read error may explain this. The chain employs TRBV5-4 and TRBJ1-2, with D perhaps TRBD1 (5 bases). This CDR3 has 15 residues. From germline, CDR1 is SGHNT and CDR2 YYREEE (reference sequence). CDR3 loop: CVSSLLGASEYGYTF. The CDR3 bases are TGTGTCAGCAGCTTGCTTGGGGCTTCCGAATATGGCTACACCTTC.

This clonotype was seen a few times. A much larger clone lies one base from this, so it may be a read error. The gene calls are TRBV12-3 or TRBV12-4 and TRBJ1-6; D gene unclear. The CDR3 covers 12 residues. CDR3 region: CASSFWNSPPHF. CDR3 nucleotides: TGTGCCAGCAGTTTCTGGAATTCACCCCCCCACTTT.

The chain carries TRBV4-1 and TRBJ1-4; D call uncertain. The germline gives CDR1 MGHRA, CDR2 YSYEKL. The CDR3 runs to 17 residues. With 0 bases removed from V and 0 bases from J, the gap between germline ends came to 11 bases. CDR3 sequence (DNA): TGCGCCAGCAGCCAAGAGGAAATCGCCGCAACTAATGAAAAACTGTTTTTT. Protein sequence: CASSQEEIAATNEKLFF.

This clonotype was found a few times. A single base separates this from a much larger clone, so it may be a read error. The CDR3 bases are TGTGCCAGCAGTTTAACCGGGGGGCCCGCAGATGCGCAGTATTTT. Its translation: CASSLTGGPADAQYF. This chain connects TRBV12-3 or TRBV12-4 to TRBJ2-3; maybe TRBD2 (7 bases). This CDR3 has 15 amino acids.

Details on this clonotype: Given a much more abundant clone one base away, this may be a read error. V and J are TRBV27 and TRBJ1-1; TRBD1 aligns across 8 bases. The V gene's germline CDR1 is MNHEY and CDR2 SMNVEV (reference sequence). The CDR3 sequence is 15 residues long. The CDR3 reads CASSHQQGVATEALF. Written as DNA, the CDR3 is TGTGCCAGCAGTCACCAACAGGGGGTGGCCACTGAAGCTTTGTTT.

This clonotype was counted at least ten times. This chain joins TRBV4-2 and TRBJ2-3; tentative D call: TRBD1 (8 bases). The CDR3 length is 15 residues. Germline CDR1 reads LGHNA; CDR2 reads YNFKEQ. V was pared by 6 bases and J by 0 bases, with 13 bases between. CDR3 DNA: TGTGCCAGCAGGGAACAGGGGGGGAGCACAGATACGCAGTATTTT. Its translation is CASREQGGSTDTQYF.

This clonotype occurred a few times. A junction boundary mismatches the germline segment, possibly from a read error. The rearrangement joins TRBV29-1 to TRBJ1-1, with 8 bases that match TRBD1. Germline CDR1 reads SQVTM; CDR2 reads ANQGSEA. This CDR3 is built from 12 residues. DNA of the CDR3: TGCGGCGTCGCGACAGGGGTTGTTGAAGCTTTCTTT. Encoded protein: CGVATGVVEAFF.

The V call is TRBV6-2 or TRBV6-3, the J call TRBJ2-2; unclear D gene. The CDR3 has 15 residues. Germline lookup yields CDR1 MNHEY and CDR2 SVGEGT. V was pared by 2 bases and J by 0 bases, with 7 bases between. The CDR3 is CASSYASANTGELFF. CDR3 in DNA: TGTGCCAGCAGTTACGCCAGCGCGAACACCGGGGAGCTGTTTTTT.

This clonotype has just one count. The CDR3 end shows no conserved phenylalanine or tryptophan, and so a read error is likely. The chain recombines TRBV20-1 with TRBJ2-7; D is uncertain. This CDR3 is 12 amino acids long. Germline-derived CDR1 and CDR2 are DFQATT and SNEGSKA (reference sequence). Trimming left V 2 bases short and J 9 bases short, with 14 bases between. The CDR3 DNA follows: TGCAGTGCTAGATTTGGCGAGGCAGGGCAGTACTGC. This translates into CSARFGEAGQYC.

The chain employs TRBV9 and TRBJ2-4; 10 nucleotides align to TRBD2. The J call may be wrong; the DNA end is better matched by TRBJ2-7. Germline V gene data show CDR1 as SGDLS and CDR2 as YYNGEE. The CDR3 length is 15 residues. The CDR3 loop is CASSSLAGRGYEQYF. The CDR3 nucleotides are TGTGCCAGCAGCTCACTAGCGGGGAGGGGTTACGAGCAGTACTTC.

As concerns this clonotype: With a much larger clone just one base away, this may be a read error. The gene calls are TRBV10-3 and TRBJ1-1; D call uncertain. Germline V gene sequence: CDR1 ENHRY, CDR2 SYGVKD. The CDR3 contains 13 residues. The V end lost 6 bases, the J end lost 7 bases, and 15 bases lay between the germline ends. The CDR3 here is CAIRNTRDSEAFF. The CDR3 nucleotides are TGTGCCATCAGGAATACCCGGGATAGTGAAGCTTTCTTT.

This clonotype was seen at least ten times. The V gene is TRBV7-9, the J gene TRBJ2-1; TRBD1 matches at 7 bases. Germline V gives CDR1 SEHNR, CDR2 FQNEAQ (reference sequence). V lost 5 bases, J lost 7 bases, and 11 bases stayed unmatched. CDR3 length equals 15 residues. The CDR3 coding sequence is TGTGCCAGCAGCGACGACAGGGTGCGTGGTAATGAGCAGTTCTTC. It encodes CASSDDRVRGNEQFF. The entire variable domain, with the rest obtained from reference TRBV7-9 and TRBJ2-1, is as follows: DTGVSQNPRHKITKRGQNVTFRCDPISEHNRLYWYRQTLGQGPEFLTYFQNEAQLEKSRLLSDRFSAERPKGSFSTLEIQRTEQGDSAMYLCASSDDRVRGNEQFFGPGTRLTVL.

This clonotype was detected many times. The rearrangement joins TRBV11-2 to TRBJ2-7; 10 nucleotides align to TRBD1. Germline CDR1 SGHAT, CDR2 FQNNGV. Trimming removed 5 bases from V and 3 bases from J; junction bases left unmatched: 7. The CDR3 runs to 15 residues. The CDR3 nucleotides read TGTGCCAGCAGCCCAGGGACAGGGGATGGCTACGAGCAGTACTTC. Its protein is CASSPGTGDGYEQYF.

Note on this clonotype: Given the absence of the conserved phenylalanine or tryptophan at the CDR3 end, a read error is likely. The rearrangement joins TRBV11-3 to TRBJ2-5; D perhaps matches TRBD1 (7 bases). The germline V gene has CDR1 SGHNT and CDR2 YENEEA. This CDR3 contains 15 residues. Trimming removed 1 base from V and 2 bases from J, with 11 bases in between. CDR3 in DNA: TGTGCCAGCAGCTTAGGGGCAGGGGGGCAAGAGACCCAGTACTGC. Its translation: CASSLGAGGQETQYC.

This clonotype appeared a few times. V is TRBV12-3 or TRBV12-4 and J is TRBJ1-1; no firm D call. Trimming cost V 3 bases and J 3 bases, with 5 bases left between them. The CDR3 is made up of 12 amino acids. CDR3 DNA sequence: TGTGCCAGCAGTTTTAAGGACACTGAAGCTTTCTTT. This gives the protein CASSFKDTEAFF.